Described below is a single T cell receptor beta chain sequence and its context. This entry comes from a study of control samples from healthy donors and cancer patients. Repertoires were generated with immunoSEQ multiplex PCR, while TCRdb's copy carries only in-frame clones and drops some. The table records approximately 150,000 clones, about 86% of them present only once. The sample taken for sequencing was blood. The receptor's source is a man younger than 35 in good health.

CDR3 residues: CASTLDVPDEQYF. The CDR3 nucleotides read TGTGCCAGCACCCTCGACGTGCCTGACGAGCAGTACTTC. This chain connects TRBV2 to TRBJ2-7; D unresolved. Germline CDR1 is SNHLY and CDR2 is FYNNEI. There are 13 residues in the CDR3. Trimming shortened V by 7 bases and J by 5 bases, and 15 bases separated the two germline ends.